The TCR beta chain described here comes from a study of blood T cell repertoires in COVID-19 (dated by TCRdb to 2020 to 2022). At the level of the whole study: Samples covering the acute and convalescent phases of COVID-19 were provided by collaborators in the United States, Italy and Spain. The prospective study material was composed of cDNA or gDNA derived from T cells, B-cell-depleted T cells, or PBMCs. Subjects who had been exposed to COVID-19, were actively infected with it, or had recovered from it provided the deeply sampled blood TCRbeta repertoires that made up the dataset. The repertoires were released in a freely available public database meant as a resource for research on the immune response to SARS-CoV-2. The samples were drawn from the first 160 participants of the ongoing ImmuneRACE study and from 1,254 subjects provided by 6 global collaborators. The sample metadata nearly always contained a de-identified subject ID, COVID-19 status, age in years and sex. Where available, HLA class I and class II types were obtained from metadata supplied by the sample provider rather than from assay-based typing. The study at large found these results: The amount of clinical and demographic metadata varied by source and participant and was provided uncurated.

About this clone: It lacks a known antigen. No base-level quality is on record; no much larger clone is a single base apart.

The immunoSEQ Assay, a bias-controlled multiplex PCR, was used to amplify TCRbeta CDR3 regions from genomic DNA. In the paper's pipeline: The number of nucleated cells in each sample was estimated by amplification of reference gene primers within the assay. To quantify the absolute abundance of each unique TCRbeta CDR3 rearrangement, sequence reads were collapsed and filtered. For each sample, productive Simpson clonality was calculated as the square root of Simpson's diversity index across productive rearrangements. The table comes from immuneACCESS by way of TCRdb, which keeps in-frame sequences with V and J called. Part of the clones is missing from these tables; in studies checked, under half for an unresolved V gene and the rest for unknown reasons. That table furnishes V, J and clone size, whereas the DNA furnished D and trimming. This sample gives about 56,000 clones in total; 72% of them show up just once. The top ten clones comprise around 4.9% of the sample.

In Seattle, one collaborating source enrolled patients while the infection was active and tracked those patients longitudinally over the course of disease. Each collaborating institution followed its own protocols to collect whole blood in K2EDTA tubes. For TCRbeta analysis, collaborators shipped samples as frozen whole blood, isolated PBMCs, or DNA extracted from either of those sample types. V is pared back by 7 bases and J by 1 base, with 16 bases lying between the germline termini. From cysteine to phenylalanine, the CDR3 is 15 amino acids long. The sequence is cut down to CDR3 DNA, 45 bases in frame from base 1. According to the germline V gene (reference sequence), CDR1 reads LNHDA and CDR2 reads SQIVND.

The sequenced sample consisted of peripheral blood. The rearranged segments are TRBV19 and TRBJ1-1, with no confidently assigned D gene. The source is a woman in her sixties or seventies with COVID-19, enrolled during active disease. The CDR3 region: CASTPRGPGNTEAFF. The bases are TGTGCCAGTACCCCGCGGGGTCCAGGGAACACTGAAGCTTTCTTT.